Below, 6 T cell receptor beta chains from the same sample are listed, as sequenced in a study of beta chain features in type 1 diabetes. Expressed TCRB transcripts were sequenced, since all the RNA that had been isolated was reverse transcribed. The assay was immunoSEQ multiplex PCR, and TCRdb's table has in-frame clones only and misses some. The top ten clones hold 0.019% of a sample with a few hundred thousand clones, about 16% of them seen once. The sequenced sample was naive CD4+ T cells from blood. The receptors stem from a young woman in good health.

The chain is built from TRBV19 and TRBJ2-5; 11 bases are shared with TRBD2. Germline V gives CDR1 LNHDA, CDR2 SQIVND (reference sequence). V shed 5 bases and J 7 bases; nucleotides not matched to a gene: 6. The CDR3 runs to 14 residues. CDR3 residues: CASSFAGLAVTQYF. As DNA, the CDR3 is TGTGCCAGTAGTTTTGCGGGACTAGCGGTGACCCAGTACTTC.

This clone was seen a handful of times. The gene calls are TRBV29-1 and TRBJ2-5; 8 bases match TRBD2. The CDR3 is 13 amino acids. With 5 bases clipped from V and 11 bases from J, the junction kept 13 bases outside the gene matches. From germline, CDR1 is SQVTM and CDR2 ANQGSEA. The CDR3 is CSVLLLAAGEQYF. As DNA, the CDR3 is TGCAGCGTTCTGCTACTAGCGGCGGGAGAGCAGTACTTC. The whole variable domain, remainder taken from reference TRBV29-1 and TRBJ2-5, is SAVISQKPSRDICQRGTSLTIQCQVDSQVTMMFWYRQQPGQSLTLIATANQGSEATYESGFVIDKFPISRPNLTFSTLTVSNMSPEDSSIYLCSVLLLAAGEQYFGPGTRLLVL.

This chain's CDR3 is CASSPSRDTGANVLTF. CDR3 nucleotide sequence: TGCGCCAGCAGCCCCAGCCGGGACACCGGGGCCAACGTCCTGACTTTC. The chain recombines TRBV4-1 with TRBJ2-6; weak D call: TRBD1 (6 bases). Germline V lookup: CDR1 MGHRA, CDR2 YSYEKL. V lost 4 bases and J lost 4, with 14 bases in between. This CDR3 spans 16 amino acids.

This chain joins TRBV11-3 and TRBJ2-5; D is possibly TRBD2 (6 bases). CDR1 and CDR2 from the germline V gene are SGHNT and YENEEA. V lost 2 bases and J lost 4, with 11 bases in between. The CDR3 spans 14 residues. In nucleotides, the CDR3 is TGTGCCAGCAGCTTAACGGGAGTCGGAGAGACCCAGTACTTC. Encoded protein: CASSLTGVGETQYF.

This clone has only a few counts. A junction boundary mismatches the germline segment, possibly from a read error. The CDR3 DNA follows: TGTGTCTGGAGTGTAACCGGACAGAAGTCGCCCGGGGCCAACGTCCTGACTTTC. Protein: CVWSVTGQKSPGANVLTF. The chain links TRBV30 to TRBJ2-6, with D possibly being TRBD1 (6 bases). Germline CDR1 reads GTSNPN; CDR2 reads SVGIG (reference sequence). The CDR3 has 18 residues.

V and J are TRBV27 and TRBJ2-5; the D gene is possibly TRBD2 (5 bases). The germline V gene has CDR1 MNHEY and CDR2 SMNVEV (reference sequence). CDR3 length: 14 amino acids. Trimming cost V 5 bases and J 9 bases, with 19 bases left between them. CDR3 sequence reads: CASSPRTAPRAQYF. The CDR3 region has the DNA TGTGCCAGCAGTCCCCGGACTGCCCCGAGGGCCCAGTACTTC.